The 18 T cell receptor beta chains below were found in one sample sequenced in a study of T cell changes during pregnancy in multiple sclerosis (dated by TCRdb to the late 2010s). Receptor libraries were prepared by the immunoSEQ multiplex PCR assay. TCRdb limited this immuneACCESS table to in-frame rearrangements with V and J called. A share of clones is missing; checked studies link under half to unresolved V genes, and the rest is unexplained. The sample includes approximately 40,000 clones, with approximately 96% observed a single time. The ten top clones hold 0.75% to 0.9% of the sample. Specimen: peripheral blood, collected in the second trimester of pregnancy. The receptors shown here come from a female donor with multiple sclerosis, enrolled in a pregnancy study.

The gene calls are TRBV6-1 and TRBJ1-5; D is perhaps TRBD1 (6 bases). Per germline, CDR1 MNHNS and CDR2 SASEGT. The CDR3 consists of 16 residues. Trimming cost V 0 bases and J 2 bases, with 11 bases left between them. The CDR3 here is CASSEAQGYGNQPQHF. CDR3 in DNA: TGTGCCAGCAGTGAAGCGCAGGGGTACGGCAATCAGCCCCAGCATTTT.

As regards this clone: Compared with germline, one end of the junction differs, possibly owing to a read error. The gene calls are TRBV15 and TRBJ2-1, with TRBD1 as a possible D gene (5 bases). This CDR3 comprises 12 residues. The V gene's germline CDR1 is LNHNV and CDR2 YYDKDF (reference sequence). The CDR3 nucleotides are TGTGCCACCAGCAGACCGGACAACGAGCAGTTCTTC. Protein sequence: CATSRPDNEQFF.

V and J are TRBV7-8 and TRBJ2-7, with TRBD1 matching over 10 bases. CDR3 length: 16 amino acids. Unmatched junction bases numbered 8, after V lost 5 bases and J lost 1 base. Germline V gene data show CDR1 as SGHVS and CDR2 as FQNEAQ. Here the CDR3 DNA reads TGTGCCAGCAGCGCCGGTACGGGACAGGGGTCCTACGAGCAGTACTTC. It codes for CASSAGTGQGSYEQYF.

This rearrangement joins TRBV29-1 to TRBJ2-6; the D gene is possibly TRBD1 (5 bases). V dropped 2 bases and J dropped 0 bases, with 8 bases sitting between them. Germline-derived CDR1 and CDR2 are SQVTM and ANQGSEA. The CDR3 is 15 amino acids. For the CDR3, the DNA is TGCAGCGTTGAATCAGGGCTCTCTGGGGCCAACGTCCTGACTTTC. Its protein product is CSVESGLSGANVLTF.

The CDR3 DNA reads TGTGCCAGCAGTTTTCCAGTGGGGGAGCTGTTTTTT. Translated, it gives CASSFPVGELFF. The J gene is TRBJ2-2, the V gene TRBV27; no definite D call. Germline V gives CDR1 MNHEY, CDR2 SMNVEV (reference sequence). The CDR3 length is 12 residues. Trimming cost V 3 bases and J 8 bases, with 7 bases left between them.

V is TRBV11-2 and J is TRBJ2-3; 10 bases agree with TRBD2. This CDR3 spans 16 amino acids. Trimming cost V 3 bases and J 0 bases; bases outside gene matches: 3. CDR1 and CDR2 from the germline V gene are SGHAT and FQNNGV. The CDR3 DNA sequence: TGTGCCAGCAGCTTTCTGACTAGCGGGAGCACAGATACGCAGTATTTT. Amino acids: CASSFLTSGSTDTQYF.

The chain uses TRBV7-9 and TRBJ2-5; maybe TRBD1 (5 bases). The CDR3 runs to 14 residues. Germline-derived CDR1 and CDR2 are SEHNR and FQNEAQ (reference sequence). The V end was cut by 5 bases, the J end by 3 bases, with 13 bases between. The CDR3 nucleotides read TGTGCCAGCAGCGGCAGGGTTTGGGAAGAGACCCAGTACTTC. Its protein is CASSGRVWEETQYF.

The V gene is TRBV5-4, the J gene TRBJ1-6, with 7 positions matching TRBD1. CDR3 size: 16 residues. The V gene end was trimmed by 0 bases and the J gene end by 10 bases; junction bases not matched to a gene: 10. Per the germline V gene, CDR1 is SGHNT and CDR2 is YYREEE (reference sequence). CDR3 bases: TGTGCCAGCAGCTTGGCCAGGACAGGTGGTTCGTCACCCCTCCACTTT. As protein: CASSLARTGGSSPLHF.

The chain employs TRBV11-2 and TRBJ2-2, with D perhaps matching TRBD2 (6 bases). Germline CDR1 reads SGHAT; CDR2 reads FQNNGV. The V end was cut by 6 bases, the J end by 7 bases, with 15 bases between. The CDR3 consists of 14 residues. The CDR3 DNA reads TGTGCCAGCAGGCGGGACGGACTCTACGGGGAGCTGTTTTTT. It translates to CASRRDGLYGELFF.

V is TRBV6-1 and J is TRBJ1-5; possibly TRBD1 for D (5 bases). The germline V and J ends were trimmed by 0 bases and 0 bases, with 27 bases remaining between them. Germline CDR1 is MNHNS and CDR2 is SASEGT. CDR3 size: 22 residues. The CDR3 is CASSEALLTRRREIRSNQPQHF. The CDR3 nucleotides are TGTGCCAGCAGTGAAGCGCTTCTTACTCGTCGCAGGGAAATCCGTAGCAATCAGCCCCAGCATTTT.

The V gene is TRBV6-6, the J gene TRBJ2-3, with 11 bases lining up with TRBD2. The germline gives CDR1 MNHNY, CDR2 SVGAGI (reference sequence). Trimming took 2 bases from V and 8 from J; bases not matched to a gene: 6. The CDR3 is 15 amino acids. CDR3 sequence reads: CASSYVAGGYGTQYF. The CDR3, as DNA: TGTGCCAGCAGTTACGTAGCGGGGGGGTATGGTACGCAGTATTTT.

V and J are TRBV19 and TRBJ1-1; the match to TRBD1 covers 10 bases. With V trimmed by 5 bases and J by 4 bases, 7 bases remained unmatched. Germline CDR1 and CDR2: LNHDA and SQIVND (reference sequence). This CDR3 is 15 amino acids long. The CDR3 coding sequence is TGTGCCAGTAGTCTGTCCCGGGACAGGGGCACTGAAGCTTTCTTT. Its translation: CASSLSRDRGTEAFF. The full variable domain, its missing parts supplied by reference TRBV19 and TRBJ1-1, is DGGITQSPKYLFRKEGQNVTLSCEQNLNHDAMYWYRQDPGQGLRLIYYSQIVNDFQKGDIAEGYSVSREKKESFPLTVTSAQKNPTAFYLCASSLSRDRGTEAFFGQGTRLTVV.

This clone was recorded only once. The chain links TRBV5-4 to TRBJ2-7; 9 bases line up with TRBD1. The CDR3 is made up of 16 amino acids. Germline values: CDR1 SGHNT, CDR2 YYREEE (reference sequence). Losses at the gene ends were 3 bases for V and 4 bases for J; bases not matched to a gene: 11. The DNA for the CDR3 is TGTGCCAGCAGCTCCGACCCGGGACAGGGAAAGTACGAGCAGTACTTC. Amino acids: CASSSDPGQGKYEQYF.

This chain joins TRBV5-1 and TRBJ2-3; D is unresolved. Germline V CDR1 and CDR2: SGHRS, YFSETQ. The CDR3 sequence is 13 residues long. The germline V and J ends were trimmed by 4 bases and 1 base, with 7 bases remaining between them. The DNA of the CDR3 is TGCGCCAGCAGCCTGAGAGGCACAGATACGCAGTATTTT. It encodes CASSLRGTDTQYF.

The chain has TRBV9 and TRBJ1-2; 10 bases map to TRBD1. J gave up 4 bases and V 0 bases, and 6 bases lay outside the gene matches. CDR1 and CDR2 from the germline V gene are SGDLS and YYNGEE. CDR3 length: 16 amino acids. CDR3 sequence reads: CASSVAAGQGPYGYTF. The DNA of the CDR3 is TGTGCCAGCAGCGTAGCCGCGGGACAGGGGCCCTATGGCTACACCTTC.

In this sample, this clone turned up once. This chain links TRBV5-4 with TRBJ2-7; 7 nucleotides agree with TRBD1. The trim removed 5 bases at V and 5 bases at J, leaving 7 bases unmatched. The CDR3 loop spans 13 amino acids. Germline-derived CDR1 and CDR2 are SGHNT and YYREEE (reference sequence). The CDR3 DNA sequence: TGTGCCAGCAGGAGGGGGCGCGTCAACGAGCAGTACTTC. This translates into CASRRGRVNEQYF.

The V call is TRBV10-1, the J call TRBJ1-1; TRBD1 matches at 8 bases. The CDR3 loop spans 15 amino acids. Germline-derived CDR1 and CDR2 are WNHNN and SYGVQD (reference sequence). V trimming: 4 bases; J trimming: 8 bases; junction bases outside the gene matches: 12. CDR3 loop: CASSGRTGSDLEAFF. CDR3 DNA sequence: TGCGCCAGCAGTGGCCGGACAGGGTCGGATTTGGAAGCTTTCTTT.

The genes are TRBV21-1 and TRBJ1-1; the D call of TRBD1 is as the table states it, not checked on the DNA. TRBV21-1 is an annotated pseudogene. The CDR3 is 15 amino acids. CDR3 DNA: TGTGCCAGCAGCTCCCATGGACAGTTATACACTGAAGCTTTCTTT. It translates to CASSSHGQLYTEAFF.